Each of the 32 T cell receptor beta chains below was sequenced from the same sample in a study of blood T cell repertoires in COVID-19. The method was immunoSEQ multiplex PCR; TCRdb's version includes in-frame clones alone and lacks a portion of them. The table lists 300,000 to 350,000 clones, around 90% of them singletons. Input material: PBMCs or T cells enriched from blood (not recorded which). The receptors derive from a young woman with acute COVID-19.

The J gene is TRBJ2-7, the V gene TRBV19; 8 positions match TRBD1. CDR1 and CDR2 (germline): LNHDA, SQIVND (reference sequence). This CDR3 is built from 14 residues. V lost 5 bases and J lost 2; bases outside the gene matches: 5. CDR3 DNA: TGTGCCAGTAGTGTCGACAGGGGACCCTACGAGCAGTACTTC. Translating gives CASSVDRGPYEQYF.

The V gene is TRBV2, the J gene TRBJ2-5; the D gene is possibly TRBD2 (6 bases). V lost 4 bases, J lost 0 bases, and 12 bases lay in between. CDR1 and CDR2 (germline): SNHLY, FYNNEI. This CDR3 spans 15 amino acids. The CDR3: CASSGEATYQETQYF. CDR3 nucleotide sequence: TGTGCCAGCAGTGGGGAGGCAACCTACCAAGAGACCCAGTACTTC.

V gene TRBV2 combines with J gene TRBJ2-7; 10 positions agree with TRBD2. CDR1 and CDR2 from the germline V gene are SNHLY and FYNNEI. The CDR3 has 18 residues. Trimming removed 5 bases from V and 3 bases from J; junction bases left unmatched: 16. The CDR3 DNA is TGTGCCAGCAGTCCTAATTCCGGGACTAGCGCCATCGACTACGAGCAGTACTTC. This sequence encodes CASSPNSGTSAIDYEQYF.

The chain is built from TRBV27 and TRBJ2-7, with D maybe TRBD2 (5 bases). The CDR3 sequence is 15 residues long. Germline lookup yields CDR1 MNHEY and CDR2 SMNVEV (reference sequence). With 2 bases removed from V and 0 bases from J, the gap between germline ends came to 11 bases. In DNA form, the CDR3 reads TGTGCCAGCAGTTTACGAGGGAAAAGCTCCTACGAGCAGTACTTC. Its protein is CASSLRGKSSYEQYF.

The chain recombines TRBV6-5 with TRBJ2-1; TRBD2 matches at 11 bases. The CDR3 is 16 residues long. Germline values: CDR1 MNHEY, CDR2 SVGAGI. The trim removed 2 bases at V and 9 bases at J, leaving 9 bases unmatched. Written as DNA, the CDR3 is TGTGCCAGCAGTTACCCCCTAGCGGGAGGAAGTAGTGAGCAGTTCTTC. Protein product: CASSYPLAGGSSEQFF.

The chain is built from TRBV5-6 and TRBJ1-6, with 10 bases that match TRBD1. Trimming removed 4 bases from V and 10 bases from J; junction bases left unmatched: 17. CDR3 length: 18 residues. Germline V gene data show CDR1 as SGHDT and CDR2 as YYEEEE. CDR3 sequence (DNA): TGTGCCAGCAGCCACTCCGGGGACAGGGGTTTTTCACAGTCACCCCTCCACTTT. It specifies CASSHSGDRGFSQSPLHF.

This clone was seen only once. The CDR3 sequence is CASSQDRGTGDYNEQFF. In DNA form, the CDR3 reads TGCGCCAGCAGCCAAGATCGAGGGACAGGGGACTACAATGAGCAGTTCTTC. The chain employs TRBV4-1 and TRBJ2-1; 10 nucleotides agree with TRBD1. Germline CDR1 is MGHRA and CDR2 is YSYEKL. J was trimmed by 3 bases and V by 0 bases; bases with no gene match: 5. The CDR3 extends over 17 amino acids.

This clone has only one observation. The chain links TRBV6-5 to TRBJ1-1, with 7 bases that match TRBD1. With V trimmed by 10 bases and J by 0 bases, 5 bases remained unmatched. Germline values: CDR1 MNHEY, CDR2 SVGAGI. CDR3 length equals 13 residues. CDR3 nucleotides: TGTGCCACCTTGACAGGGTTGAACACTGAAGCTTTCTTT. Translation gives CATLTGLNTEAFF.

A note on this clone: In the same sample, other DNA sequences code for this CDR3. The chain couples TRBV12-3 or TRBV12-4 to TRBJ1-2, with a weak D call TRBD1 (6 bases). The CDR3 length is 12 residues. Trimming removed 5 bases from V and 4 bases from J, with 8 bases in between. In DNA, the CDR3 is TGTGCCAGCAGTCCAGGGGCCTATGGCTACACCTTC. It yields the protein CASSPGAYGYTF.

This chain uses TRBV5-6 with TRBJ2-1, with D perhaps TRBD2 (5 bases). The CDR3 loop spans 15 amino acids. Germline V gene sequence: CDR1 SGHDT, CDR2 YYEEEE. With 2 bases removed from V and 6 bases from J, the gap between germline ends came to 15 bases. Written as DNA, the CDR3 is TGTGCCAGCAGCTTCCGTGGCGGGCTCCGCAATGAGCAGTTCTTC. This encodes CASSFRGGLRNEQFF.

The CDR3 protein is CASSLDRGNAQTQYF. CDR3 bases: TGTGCCAGCAGCCTCGACAGGGGAAACGCGCAGACCCAGTACTTC. V is TRBV2 and J is TRBJ2-5; 8 bases are shared with TRBD1. Germline loops: CDR1 SNHLY, CDR2 FYNNEI. Losses at the gene ends were 6 bases for V and 6 bases for J; bases not matched to a gene: 12. The CDR3 contains 15 residues. The whole variable domain, filled in from reference TRBV2 and TRBJ2-5, reads EPEVTQTPSHQVTQMGQEVILRCVPISNHLYFYWYRQILGQKVEFLVSFYNNEISEKSEIFDDQFSVERPDGSNFTLKIRSTKLEDSAMYFCASSLDRGNAQTQYFGPGTRLLVL.

About this clone: At one of its ends the junction is not consistent with the germline gene, which may arise from a read error. The rearrangement links TRBV19 to TRBJ2-7, with D tentatively TRBD2 (6 bases). The CDR3 spans 14 residues. Germline-derived CDR1 and CDR2 are LNHDA and SQIVND (reference sequence). The CDR3 sequence: CASGMGGWGYEQYF. The CDR3 DNA reads TGTGCCAGTGGTATGGGGGGTTGGGGCTACGAGCAGTACTTC.

The chain joins TRBV3-1 (or the pseudogene TRBV3-2) to TRBJ1-3; D is perhaps TRBD1 (6 bases). The CDR3 totals 14 residues. V gave up 5 bases and J gave up 4 bases, with 12 bases separating them. The V gene's germline CDR1 is LGHDT and CDR2 YNNKEL (reference sequence). The CDR3 coding sequence is TGTGCCAGCAGCTACAGGGCGTCGGGAAACACCATATATTTT. As protein: CASSYRASGNTIYF.

The chain has TRBV7-9 and TRBJ1-3, with no clear D. V was trimmed by 5 bases and J by 0 bases, leaving 8 bases between them. Germline CDR1 SEHNR, CDR2 FQNEAQ (reference sequence). The CDR3 has 14 residues. The CDR3 DNA reads TGTGCCAGCAGCCCAGACTTCTCTGGAAACACCATATATTTT. Amino acids: CASSPDFSGNTIYF.

The rearrangement uses TRBV3-1 (or the pseudogene TRBV3-2) and TRBJ1-4, with D possibly being TRBD1 (5 bases). Germline values: CDR1 LGHDT, CDR2 YNNKEL (reference sequence). The CDR3 totals 18 residues. Trimming shortened V by 0 bases and J by 8 bases, and 22 bases separated the two germline ends. This CDR3 is CASSQDRRAGTREEKLFF. In DNA, the CDR3 is TGTGCCAGCAGCCAAGATCGACGGGCGGGGACTCGAGAAGAAAAACTGTTTTTT.

The chain combines TRBV27 with TRBJ1-2; 7 bases are shared with TRBD1. This CDR3 has 14 amino acids. Germline CDR1 reads MNHEY; CDR2 reads SMNVEV (reference sequence). The trim removed 3 bases at V and 4 bases at J, leaving 5 bases unmatched. In DNA, the CDR3 is TGTGCCAGCAGTTTTGACAGGGCCGGCTATGGCTACACCTTC. This sequence encodes CASSFDRAGYGYTF.

This clone was counted only a few times. The CDR3 here is CASSPTRANEKLFF. CDR3 nucleotides: TGTGCCAGCAGCCCTACCAGGGCGAATGAAAAACTGTTTTTT. V and J are TRBV3-1 (or the pseudogene TRBV3-2) and TRBJ1-4; maybe TRBD1 (5 bases). From germline, CDR1 is LGHDT and CDR2 YNNKEL (reference sequence). The CDR3 runs 14 residues. V lost 4 bases to trimming and J lost 5 bases, with 11 bases between them.

The rearrangement joins TRBV11-3 to TRBJ2-7; a possible D gene is TRBD2 (5 bases). This CDR3 has 14 amino acids. Trimming left V 2 bases short and J 0 bases short, with 8 bases between. CDR1 is SGHNT and CDR2 is YENEEA in the germline V gene. The CDR3, as DNA: TGTGCCAGCAGCTTAACTAGTCACTCCTACGAGCAGTACTTC. Amino acids: CASSLTSHSYEQYF.

This chain connects TRBV15 to TRBJ2-3; tentatively, D is TRBD1 (5 bases). The CDR3 covers 15 residues. Trimming removed 1 base at V and 3 bases at J, with 11 bases between. Germline CDR1 LNHNV, CDR2 YYDKDF (reference sequence). CDR3 in DNA: TGTGCCACCAGCAGAGTCGGCAGGGTTACAGATACGCAGTATTTT. Translating gives CATSRVGRVTDTQYF.

A word on this clone: Other DNA sequences in the same sample also yield this CDR3. The V and J genes are TRBV27 and TRBJ1-3; D gene uncertain. Per germline, CDR1 MNHEY and CDR2 SMNVEV (reference sequence). This CDR3 comprises 13 residues. The V end lost 6 bases, the J end lost 0 bases, and 6 bases lay between the germline ends. The CDR3 loop reads CASSLLSGNTIYF. DNA of the CDR3: TGTGCCAGCAGCCTACTCTCTGGAAACACCATATATTTT.

V usage is TRBV27 and J usage is TRBJ2-7, with a tentative D call TRBD2 (5 bases). Germline V gene lookup returns CDR1 MNHEY and CDR2 SMNVEV (reference sequence). This CDR3 is built from 13 residues. Trimming pared 2 bases from V and 3 bases from J, leaving 8 bases between. In DNA form, the CDR3 reads TGTGCCAGCAGTTTAGCGGGTCTCTACGAGCAGTACTTC. Translating gives CASSLAGLYEQYF.

The chain couples TRBV5-6 to TRBJ1-6; 11 positions agree with TRBD1. The V and J ends lost 2 bases and 7 bases, in that order; junction bases with no gene match: 5. The CDR3 is made up of 16 amino acids. CDR1 and CDR2 (germline): SGHDT, YYEEEE. CDR3 residues: CASSFQGQGDNSPLHF. The CDR3 nucleotides are TGTGCCAGCAGCTTCCAGGGACAGGGGGACAATTCACCCCTCCACTTT.

For this clone: Other DNA variants within this sample encode the same CDR3. The V and J genes are TRBV28 and TRBJ1-1; D gene uncertain. V lost 3 bases to trimming and J lost 1 base, with 3 bases between them. The CDR3 has 12 amino acids. Germline assignment: CDR1 MDHEN and CDR2 SYDVKM. CDR3 coding DNA: TGTGCCAGCAGTTTGAGGAACACTGAAGCTTTCTTT. This sequence encodes CASSLRNTEAFF. Full variable domain (outside the CDR3, taken from reference TRBV28 and TRBJ1-1): DVKVTQSSRYLVKRTGEKVFLECVQDMDHENMFWYRQDPGLGLRLIYFSYDVKMKEKGDIPEGYSVSREKKERFSLILESASTNQTSMYLCASSLRNTEAFFGQGTRLTVV.

The chain combines TRBV7-2 with TRBJ1-1; possible D gene TRBD1, 5 bases. Trimming removed 1 base at V and 7 bases at J, with 7 bases between. Germline CDR1 and CDR2: SGHTA and FQGNSA. The CDR3 totals 12 residues. CDR3: CASSLGGGEAFF. DNA for the CDR3: TGTGCCAGCAGCTTAGGGGGGGGTGAAGCTTTCTTT.

The chain joins TRBV28 to TRBJ1-6; TRBD1 aligns across 11 bases. Germline V CDR1 and CDR2: MDHEN, SYDVKM. Germline trimming cut 2 bases from V and 6 bases from J; bases unmatched to any gene: 3. This CDR3 is built from 16 residues. The chain's CDR3 is CASSLGQGAVNSPLHF. As DNA, the CDR3 is TGTGCCAGCAGTTTAGGACAGGGGGCCGTTAATTCACCCCTCCACTTT.

The chain recombines TRBV6-2 or TRBV6-3 with TRBJ2-7; 11 nucleotides match TRBD1. Unmatched junction bases numbered 16, after V lost 3 bases and J lost 0 bases. The CDR3 consists of 20 residues. Germline V gives CDR1 MNHEY, CDR2 SVGEGT. The CDR3 spells CASSYPTGQGVSGGSYEQYF. The DNA of the CDR3 is TGTGCCAGCAGTTATCCGACGGGACAGGGGGTTAGCGGGGGCTCCTACGAGCAGTACTTC.

This clone occurred a few times. The chain employs TRBV19 and TRBJ2-7; D is unresolved. Looked up from germline, CDR1 is LNHDA and CDR2 is SQIVND (reference sequence). The V end lost 5 bases, the J end lost 3 bases, and 11 bases lay between the germline ends. The CDR3 has 13 residues. The CDR3 DNA reads as TGTGCCAGTAGTGATACAGCCTTCTACGAGCAGTACTTC. Translating gives CASSDTAFYEQYF.

The CDR3 protein is CASSHLNSPLHF. The CDR3, as DNA: TGTGCCAGCAGCCACCTTAATTCACCCCTCCACTTT. The J gene is TRBJ1-6, the V gene TRBV3-1 (or the pseudogene TRBV3-2); D call uncertain. Germline CDR1 reads LGHDT; CDR2 reads YNNKEL (reference sequence). The CDR3 runs 12 residues. V dropped 3 bases and J dropped 6 bases, with 3 bases sitting between them.

The gene calls are TRBV6-5 and TRBJ1-6; 8 bases fit TRBD1. With 5 bases clipped from V and 7 bases from J, the junction kept 7 bases outside the gene matches. The CDR3 loop spans 15 amino acids. Germline CDR1 reads MNHEY; CDR2 reads SVGAGI. Written as DNA, the CDR3 is TGTGCCAGCAGTACGACAGGGGCCCTAAATTCACCCCTCCACTTT. It codes for CASSTTGALNSPLHF.

This chain joins TRBV28 and TRBJ1-2; D is unclear. Germline loops: CDR1 MDHEN, CDR2 SYDVKM. The CDR3 is 13 residues long. Trimming removed 5 bases at V and 6 bases at J, with 13 bases between. CDR3 region: CASSLKPDDGYTF. CDR3 DNA sequence: TGTGCCAGCAGTCTGAAGCCTGATGATGGCTACACCTTC.

V is TRBV18 and J is TRBJ1-1; D is undetermined. Germline V gene lookup returns CDR1 KGHSH and CDR2 LQKENI. The CDR3 contains 14 residues. With 2 bases removed from V and 2 bases from J, the gap between germline ends came to 9 bases. The CDR3 reads CASSPTEGNTEAFF. CDR3 nucleotide sequence: TGTGCCAGCTCACCAACGGAGGGTAACACTGAAGCTTTCTTT.

This rearrangement joins TRBV27 to TRBJ1-5; tentative D call: TRBD1 (5 bases). This CDR3 region has 16 residues. Germline V gene sequence: CDR1 MNHEY, CDR2 SMNVEV (reference sequence). V lost 5 bases and J lost 0, with 14 bases in between. CDR3 sequence: CASSPLTDISNQPQHF. In DNA, the CDR3 is TGTGCCAGCAGTCCCCTGACAGATATTAGCAATCAGCCCCAGCATTTT.